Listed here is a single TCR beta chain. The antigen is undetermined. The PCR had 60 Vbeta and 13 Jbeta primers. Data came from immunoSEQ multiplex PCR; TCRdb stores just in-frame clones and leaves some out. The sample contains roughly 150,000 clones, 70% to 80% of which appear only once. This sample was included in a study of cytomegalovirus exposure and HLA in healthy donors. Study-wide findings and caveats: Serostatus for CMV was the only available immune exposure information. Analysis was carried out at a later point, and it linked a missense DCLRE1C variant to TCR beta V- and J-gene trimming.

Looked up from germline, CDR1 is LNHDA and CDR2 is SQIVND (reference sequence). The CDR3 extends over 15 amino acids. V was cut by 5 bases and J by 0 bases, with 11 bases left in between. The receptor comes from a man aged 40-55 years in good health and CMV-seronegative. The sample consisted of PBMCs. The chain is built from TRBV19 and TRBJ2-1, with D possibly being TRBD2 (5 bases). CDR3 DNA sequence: TGTGCCAGTAGTCAGGCGGGTAGCTCCTACAATGAGCAGTTCTTC. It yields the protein CASSQAGSSYNEQFF.